These T cell receptor beta chains were read from a single sample in a study of shared T cell receptors in the human thymus. The table came from immunoSEQ multiplex PCR; TCRdb's copy has only in-frame clones and leaves some out. This sample has more than 550,000 clones; roughly 85% occur once, and the top ten carry around 0.0099%. Another study also made use of these data, one on human thymus T cells.

The material sequenced was thymocytes. These receptors all stem from a girl in the first two years of life with a congenital heart defect. CDR3s include the opening cysteine and the closing phenylalanine or tryptophan. The D gene is left open where the match is weak. Clone size is not always given. Where it is, it says once, few, many or a class for expanded clones.

j_gene: TRBJ1-6; v_gene: TRBV10-3; abundance: -; d_gene: TRBD1; len: 14; CDR3nt: TGTGCCATCAGTGAGCCCCAGGGGGATTCACCCCTCCACTTT; CDR3aa: CAISEPQGDSPLHF
j_gene: TRBJ1-6; v_gene: TRBV2; abundance: once; d_gene: -; len: 16; CDR3nt: TGTGCCAGCAGTTTTTCAACTCGTCAGGGGCGTTCACCCCTCCACTTT; CDR3aa: CASSFSTRQGRSPLHF
j_gene: TRBJ2-3; v_gene: TRBV7-9; abundance: -; d_gene: -; len: 17; CDR3nt: TGTGCCAGCAGCTTAGGGGTGGGCACCGGTGGCACAGATACGCAGTATTTT; CDR3aa: CASSLGVGTGGTDTQYF
j_gene: TRBJ1-2; v_gene: TRBV28; abundance: -; d_gene: TRBD1; len: 13; CDR3nt: TGTGCCAGCAACCTCGACAGGGCTGGGGGCTACACCTTC; CDR3aa: CASNLDRAGGYTF
j_gene: TRBJ2-7; v_gene: TRBV5-1; abundance: once; d_gene: TRBD1; len: 14; CDR3nt: TGCGCCAGCAGCTTAAACAGGGGACACTACGAGCAGTACTTC; CDR3aa: CASSLNRGHYEQYF
j_gene: TRBJ1-4; v_gene: TRBV9; abundance: -; d_gene: -; len: 13; CDR3nt: TGTGCCAGCAGCGCGGACTCGGGAGAAAAACTGTTTTTT; CDR3aa: CASSADSGEKLFF
j_gene: TRBJ1-5; v_gene: TRBV27; abundance: -; d_gene: -; len: 15; CDR3nt: TGTGCCAGCAGTAGGACTCAGTGGATCGACCAGCCCCAGCATTTT; CDR3aa: CASSRTQWIDQPQHF
j_gene: TRBJ1-4; v_gene: TRBV5-5; abundance: once; d_gene: -; len: 13; CDR3nt: TGTGCCAGCAACAGACAATCTAATGAAAAACTGTTTTTT; CDR3aa: CASNRQSNEKLFF
j_gene: TRBJ2-1; v_gene: TRBV7-9; abundance: -; d_gene: -; len: 16; CDR3nt: TGTGCCAGCAGCTTAGGTATGCACCCGATGAGGAATGAGCAGTTCTTC; CDR3aa: CASSLGMHPMRNEQFF
j_gene: TRBJ1-1; v_gene: TRBV28; abundance: -; d_gene: -; len: 11; CDR3nt: TGTGCCAGCAGCCTCGGGACAGAAGCTTTCTTT; CDR3aa: CASSLGTEAFF
j_gene: TRBJ2-5; v_gene: TRBV28; abundance: -; d_gene: TRBD1; len: 16; CDR3nt: TGTGCCAGCAGTGACTCACAGGGGGCGCGGTGGGAGACCCAGTACTTC; CDR3aa: CASSDSQGARWETQYF
j_gene: TRBJ1-1; v_gene: TRBV14; abundance: -; d_gene: TRBD1; len: 18; CDR3nt: TGTGCCAGCAGCCTACCGACAGTAGGGGGCAGTGGGAACACTGAAGCTTTCTTT; CDR3aa: CASSLPTVGGSGNTEAFF
j_gene: TRBJ1-2; v_gene: TRBV5-5; abundance: -; d_gene: -; len: 18; CDR3nt: TGTGCCAGCAGCTTGTACCCCCCCGGGGGGCAGGACATCTATGGCTACACCTTC; CDR3aa: CASSLYPPGGQDIYGYTF
j_gene: TRBJ2-7; v_gene: TRBV29-1; abundance: once; d_gene: -; len: 14; CDR3nt: TGCAGCGTCGCCCCAGGTTCGACCTGCTACGAGCAGTACTTC; CDR3aa: CSVAPGSTCYEQYF
j_gene: TRBJ1-6; v_gene: TRBV4-1; abundance: -; d_gene: -; len: 21; CDR3nt: TGCGCCAGCAGCCAAGAAGCGGGCGGGGGTGTTCCTTCTTTCTATAATTCCCCCCTCCACTTT; CDR3aa: CASSQEAGGGVPSFYNSPLHF
j_gene: TRBJ2-3; v_gene: TRBV7-6; abundance: -; d_gene: TRBD2; len: 16; CDR3nt: TGTGCCAGCAGCTTAGAACTAGCGGGGCCAGGAGATACGCAGTATTTT; CDR3aa: CASSLELAGPGDTQYF
j_gene: TRBJ1-1; v_gene: TRBV19; abundance: -; d_gene: -; len: 15; CDR3nt: TGTGCCAGTAGTATATTGGGGGGAGTGGGGACTGAAGCTTTCTTT; CDR3aa: CASSILGGVGTEAFF
j_gene: TRBJ1-2; v_gene: TRBV6-1; abundance: -; d_gene: -; len: 11; CDR3nt: TGTGCCAGCAGTGAAGGAGAAGGCTACACCTTC; CDR3aa: CASSEGEGYTF
j_gene: TRBJ2-1; v_gene: TRBV2; abundance: -; d_gene: -; len: 13; CDR3nt: TGTGCCAGCAGTGACCCCAGGGAAAATGAGCAGTTCTTC; CDR3aa: CASSDPRENEQFF
j_gene: TRBJ1-6; v_gene: TRBV30; abundance: -; d_gene: -; len: 18; CDR3nt: TGTGCCTGGAGTGTACAGGACAGAGTCAACCTCTATAATTCACCCCTCCACTTT; CDR3aa: CAWSVQDRVNLYNSPLHF
j_gene: TRBJ2-3; v_gene: TRBV7-2; abundance: -; d_gene: -; len: 16; CDR3nt: TGTGCCAGCAGCACCACGCGGGACGGAGACACAGATACGCAGTATTTT; CDR3aa: CASSTTRDGDTDTQYF
j_gene: TRBJ1-1; v_gene: TRBV11-2; abundance: -; d_gene: -; len: 15; CDR3nt: TGTGCCAGCAGCTTGGCCTCGGGACAGAACACTGAAGCTTTCTTT; CDR3aa: CASSLASGQNTEAFF
j_gene: TRBJ2-1; v_gene: TRBV4-3; abundance: -; d_gene: TRBD2; len: 15; CDR3nt: TGCGCCAGCAGCCCCGGACTAGTATGGGACAATGAGCAGTTCTTC; CDR3aa: CASSPGLVWDNEQFF
j_gene: TRBJ1-1; v_gene: TRBV7-6; abundance: -; d_gene: -; len: 16; CDR3nt: TGTGCCAGCAGCTTAGACTCGGCCAGGGGCCCCACTGAAGCTTTCTTT; CDR3aa: CASSLDSARGPTEAFF
j_gene: TRBJ2-3; v_gene: TRBV10-1; abundance: -; d_gene: -; len: 13; CDR3nt: TGCGCCAGCAGGGGGGACTTCACAGATACGCAGTATTTT; CDR3aa: CASRGDFTDTQYF
j_gene: TRBJ2-3; v_gene: TRBV28; abundance: -; d_gene: -; len: 21; CDR3nt: TGTGCCAGCACCGATTGGTTCCTCGTAGGGGGACCTTTCTCTAGCACAGATACGCAGTATTTT; CDR3aa: CASTDWFLVGGPFSSTDTQYF
j_gene: TRBJ1-4; v_gene: TRBV2; abundance: -; d_gene: -; len: 17; CDR3nt: TGTGCCAGCAGTGGGCTAAGGGAGTGCAGGCGAAATGAAAAACTGTTTTTT; CDR3aa: CASSGLRECRRNEKLFF
j_gene: TRBJ1-6; v_gene: TRBV5-5; abundance: few; d_gene: -; len: 16; CDR3nt: TGTGCCAGCAGGGCGCCGTTCTCCGTGGGCAATTCACCCCTCCACTTT; CDR3aa: CASRAPFSVGNSPLHF
j_gene: TRBJ2-7; v_gene: TRBV28; abundance: -; d_gene: TRBD2; len: 18; CDR3nt: TGTGCCAGCGACCCCACTGACGCGGGGGGCGGGGGGGCTGGTGAGCAGTACTTC; CDR3aa: CASDPTDAGGGGAGEQYF
j_gene: TRBJ2-6; v_gene: TRBV7-6; abundance: -; d_gene: TRBD2; len: 18; CDR3nt: TGTGCCAGCAGCGTGACTAGCGGGTCCCACTCTGGGGCCAACGTCCTGACTTTC; CDR3aa: CASSVTSGSHSGANVLTF
j_gene: TRBJ1-5; v_gene: TRBV27; abundance: -; d_gene: TRBD1; len: 15; CDR3nt: TGTGCCAGCAGTTTGACAGGGTATAGCAATCAGCCCCAGCATTTT; CDR3aa: CASSLTGYSNQPQHF
j_gene: TRBJ2-3; v_gene: TRBV7-3; abundance: -; d_gene: -; len: 16; CDR3nt: TGTGCCAGCAGCCCCCGGACAGAGAGCATCCCAGATACGCAGTATTTT; CDR3aa: CASSPRTESIPDTQYF
j_gene: TRBJ2-7; v_gene: TRBV28; abundance: few; d_gene: TRBD1; len: 14; CDR3nt: TGTGCCAGCAGAAGGGGACAGGGGGTCCACGAGCAGTACTTC; CDR3aa: CASRRGQGVHEQYF
j_gene: TRBJ1-1; v_gene: TRBV9; abundance: -; d_gene: TRBD1; len: 17; CDR3nt: TGTGCCAGCAGCCCCCCGAGTAACAGGGGTTGGAGGCCTGAAGCTTTCTTT; CDR3aa: CASSPPSNRGWRPEAFF
j_gene: TRBJ2-5; v_gene: TRBV18; abundance: -; d_gene: -; len: 11; CDR3nt: TGTGCCAGCCAATGCGGGGAGACCCAGTACTTC; CDR3aa: CASQCGETQYF
j_gene: TRBJ2-3; v_gene: TRBV18; abundance: -; d_gene: TRBD2; len: 16; CDR3nt: TGTGCCAGCTCACCTCCCCGGGACTATCGAACAGATACGCAGTATTTT; CDR3aa: CASSPPRDYRTDTQYF
j_gene: TRBJ2-7; v_gene: TRBV9; abundance: -; d_gene: TRBD2; len: 15; CDR3nt: TGTGCCAGCAGCGTAGGGGTCGGGGGGACCTACGAGCAGTACTTC; CDR3aa: CASSVGVGGTYEQYF
j_gene: TRBJ1-2; v_gene: TRBV28; abundance: -; d_gene: TRBD1; len: 15; CDR3nt: TGTGCCAGCAGTTTATTAGAGGGGGCGGACTATGGCTACACCTTC; CDR3aa: CASSLLEGADYGYTF
j_gene: TRBJ2-1; v_gene: TRBV15; abundance: -; d_gene: TRBD2; len: 19; CDR3nt: TGTGCCACCAGCAGAGCTACTAGCGGGGGGGCCAACTCCTACAATGAGCAGTTCTTC; CDR3aa: CATSRATSGGANSYNEQFF
j_gene: TRBJ2-1; v_gene: TRBV6-5; abundance: few; d_gene: TRBD1; len: 15; CDR3nt: TGTGCCAGCAAGGGGGACAGGGTGGACAACAATGAGCAGTTCTTC; CDR3aa: CASKGDRVDNNEQFF
j_gene: TRBJ2-7; v_gene: TRBV5-1; abundance: -; d_gene: -; len: 14; CDR3nt: TGCGCCAGCAGCTTGGCCGGCACAGCCTACGAGCAGTACTTC; CDR3aa: CASSLAGTAYEQYF
j_gene: TRBJ1-5; v_gene: TRBV11-3; abundance: -; d_gene: TRBD1; len: 18; CDR3nt: TGTGCCAGCAGCCCAGAGAACAACGACAGGGAAGAAACTCAGCCCCAGCATTTT; CDR3aa: CASSPENNDREETQPQHF
j_gene: TRBJ1-1; v_gene: TRBV5-1; abundance: -; d_gene: TRBD1; len: 16; CDR3nt: TGCGCCAGCAGCTTAAGGGGTGACAGGGGGGGCACTGAAGCTTTCTTT; CDR3aa: CASSLRGDRGGTEAFF
j_gene: TRBJ1-4; v_gene: TRBV5-1; abundance: -; d_gene: -; len: 17; CDR3nt: TGCGCCAGCAGCTGGTATTGCGGAAGTCGGGGAAATGAAAAACTGTTTTTT; CDR3aa: CASSWYCGSRGNEKLFF
j_gene: TRBJ2-2; v_gene: TRBV14; abundance: -; d_gene: TRBD1; len: 21; CDR3nt: TGTGCCAGCAGCCAAGATCGATACGACGATATACAGGGGGTTGGCGCCGGGGAGCTGTTTTTT; CDR3aa: CASSQDRYDDIQGVGAGELFF
j_gene: TRBJ2-1; v_gene: TRBV30; abundance: -; d_gene: TRBD1; len: 17; CDR3nt: TGTGCCTGGAGTGTACTGGGGACAGTGACCCCCTACAATGAGCAGTTCTTC; CDR3aa: CAWSVLGTVTPYNEQFF
j_gene: TRBJ1-5; v_gene: TRBV19; abundance: -; d_gene: -; len: 15; CDR3nt: TGTGCCAGTAGTATTCGGGGGAATAGCAATCAGCCCCAGCATTTT; CDR3aa: CASSIRGNSNQPQHF
j_gene: TRBJ1-2; v_gene: TRBV6-6; abundance: -; d_gene: -; len: 11; CDR3nt: TGTGCCAGCAGTGCGTGGTGGGGCTACACCTTC; CDR3aa: CASSAWWGYTF
j_gene: TRBJ1-6; v_gene: TRBV13; abundance: -; d_gene: -; len: 16; CDR3nt: TGTGCCAGCAGCTTAGGGCAGGGAACTTATGGATCACCCCTCCACTTT; CDR3aa: CASSLGQGTYGSPLHF
j_gene: TRBJ1-5; v_gene: TRBV19; abundance: -; d_gene: -; len: 19; CDR3nt: TGTGCCAGCGACCTGGACAGCTCTGCCATCCGATATAGCAATCAGCCCCAGCATTTT; CDR3aa: CASDLDSSAIRYSNQPQHF